This T cell receptor beta chain was found in a study of blood T cell dynamics during melanoma immunotherapy. Each bulk PBMC sample had 300 to 400 ng DNA loaded. TCRdb's table, derived via immunoSEQ multiplex PCR, lists solely in-frame clones and lacks some. The sample lists about 11,000 clones, approximately 84% occurring once. Sample time point: pre-treatment baseline. V was pared by 7 bases and J by 5 bases, with 12 bases between. CDR1 is MDHEN and CDR2 is SYDVKM in the germline V gene. This CDR3 has 14 amino acids. This clonotype originated in a human donor with melanoma. The chain has TRBV28 and TRBJ1-6; D gene uncertain. The specimen comprised blood, sampled from a patient treated with checkpoint blockade. The CDR3 loop is CASKGGQHNSPLHF. CDR3 nucleotides: TGTGCCAGCAAAGGCGGCCAGCATAATTCACCCCTCCACTTT.